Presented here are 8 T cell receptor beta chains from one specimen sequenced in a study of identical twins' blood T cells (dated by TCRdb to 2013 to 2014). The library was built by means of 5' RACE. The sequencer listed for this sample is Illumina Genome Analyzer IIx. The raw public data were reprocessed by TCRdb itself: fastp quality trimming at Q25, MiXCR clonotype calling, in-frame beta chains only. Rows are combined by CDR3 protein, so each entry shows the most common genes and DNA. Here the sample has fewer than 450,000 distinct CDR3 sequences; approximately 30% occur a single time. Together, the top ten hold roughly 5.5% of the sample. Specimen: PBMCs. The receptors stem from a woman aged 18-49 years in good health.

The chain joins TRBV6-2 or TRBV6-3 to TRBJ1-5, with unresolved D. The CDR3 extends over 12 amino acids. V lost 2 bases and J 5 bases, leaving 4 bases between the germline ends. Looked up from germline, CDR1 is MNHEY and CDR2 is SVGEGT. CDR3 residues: CASSYPDQPQHF. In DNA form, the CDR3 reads TGTGCCAGCAGTTACCCAGATCAGCCCCAGCATTTT.

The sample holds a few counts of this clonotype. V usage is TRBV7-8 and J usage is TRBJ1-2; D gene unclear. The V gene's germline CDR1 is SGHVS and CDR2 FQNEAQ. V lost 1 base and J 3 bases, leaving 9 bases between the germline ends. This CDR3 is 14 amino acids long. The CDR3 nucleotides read TGTGCCAGCAGCTTAGGAGGGAAGGACTATGGCTACACCTTC. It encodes CASSLGGKDYGYTF.

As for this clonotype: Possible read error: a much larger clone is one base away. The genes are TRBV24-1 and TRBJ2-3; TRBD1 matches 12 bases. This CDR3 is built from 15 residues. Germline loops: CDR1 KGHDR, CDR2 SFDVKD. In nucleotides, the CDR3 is TGTGCCAGTAAAGGGACAGGGGGCATCACAGATGCGCAGTATTTT. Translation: CASKGTGGITDAQYF.

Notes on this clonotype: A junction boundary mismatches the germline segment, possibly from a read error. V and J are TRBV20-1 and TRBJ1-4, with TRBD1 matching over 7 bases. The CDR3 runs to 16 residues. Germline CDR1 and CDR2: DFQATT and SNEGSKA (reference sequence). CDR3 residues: CSAGDLQGRAYEKLFF. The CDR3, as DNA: TGCAGTGCTGGAGATTTACAGGGGCGCGCCTATGAAAAACTGTTTTTT.

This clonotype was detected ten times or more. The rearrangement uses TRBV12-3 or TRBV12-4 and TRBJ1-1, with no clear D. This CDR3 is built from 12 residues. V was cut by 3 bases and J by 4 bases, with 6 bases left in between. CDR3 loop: CASSFLSTEAFF. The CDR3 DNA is TGTGCCAGCAGTTTTCTAAGCACTGAAGCTTTCTTT.

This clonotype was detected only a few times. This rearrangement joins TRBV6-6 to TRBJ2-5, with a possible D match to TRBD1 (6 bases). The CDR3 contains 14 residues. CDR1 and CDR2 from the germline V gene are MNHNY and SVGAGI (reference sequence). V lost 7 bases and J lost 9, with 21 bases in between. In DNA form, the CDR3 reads TGTGCCAGCACTGACAGGAGCCCTGCTCGGGCCCAGTACTTC. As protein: CASTDRSPARAQYF.

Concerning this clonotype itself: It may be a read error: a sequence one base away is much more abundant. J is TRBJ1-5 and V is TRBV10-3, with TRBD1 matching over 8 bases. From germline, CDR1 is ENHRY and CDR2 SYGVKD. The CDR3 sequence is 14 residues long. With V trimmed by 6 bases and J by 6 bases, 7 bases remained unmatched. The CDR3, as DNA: TGTGCCATCAGCCTCGGACAGGGCGTTCAGCCCCAGCATTTT. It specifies CAISLGQGVQPQHF.

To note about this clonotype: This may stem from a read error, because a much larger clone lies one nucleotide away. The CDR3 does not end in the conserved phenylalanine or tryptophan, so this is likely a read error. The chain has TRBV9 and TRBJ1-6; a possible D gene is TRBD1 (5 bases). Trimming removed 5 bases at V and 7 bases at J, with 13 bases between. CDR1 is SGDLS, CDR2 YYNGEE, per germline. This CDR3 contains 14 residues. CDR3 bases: TGTGCCAGCAGGTTAGGGGTTGGAAATTCACCCCTCCACCTT. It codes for CASRLGVGNSPLHL.